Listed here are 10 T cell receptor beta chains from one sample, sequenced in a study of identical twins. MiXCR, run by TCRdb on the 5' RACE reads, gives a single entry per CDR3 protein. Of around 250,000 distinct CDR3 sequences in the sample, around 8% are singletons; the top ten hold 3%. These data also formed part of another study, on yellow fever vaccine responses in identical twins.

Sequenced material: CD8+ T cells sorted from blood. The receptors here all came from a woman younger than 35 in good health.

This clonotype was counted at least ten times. The CDR3 DNA is TGCAGTGGGAGGCTGGGAGAGGGGGCCTACGAGCAGTACTTC. It codes for CSGRLGEGAYEQYF. J is TRBJ2-7 and V is TRBV20-1; D is possibly TRBD1 (6 bases). The length of the CDR3 is 14 residues. V was clipped by 7 bases and J by 2 bases, with 18 bases between them. Germline CDR1 DFQATT, CDR2 SNEGSKA (reference sequence).

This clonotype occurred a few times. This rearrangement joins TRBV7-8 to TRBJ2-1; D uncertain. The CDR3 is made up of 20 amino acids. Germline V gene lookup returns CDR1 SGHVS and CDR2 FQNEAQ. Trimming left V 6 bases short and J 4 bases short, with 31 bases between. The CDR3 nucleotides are TGTGCCAGCAGTTTCCTTACCCAAACAGTTCAGGCCGATCGATACAATGAGCAGTTCTTC. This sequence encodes CASSFLTQTVQADRYNEQFF. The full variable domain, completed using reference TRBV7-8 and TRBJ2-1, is GAGVSQSPRYKVAKRGQDVALRCDPISGHVSLFWYQQALGQGPEFLTYFQNEAQLDKSGLPSDRFFAERPEGSVSTLKIQRTQQEDSAVYLCASSFLTQTVQADRYNEQFFGPGTRLTVL.

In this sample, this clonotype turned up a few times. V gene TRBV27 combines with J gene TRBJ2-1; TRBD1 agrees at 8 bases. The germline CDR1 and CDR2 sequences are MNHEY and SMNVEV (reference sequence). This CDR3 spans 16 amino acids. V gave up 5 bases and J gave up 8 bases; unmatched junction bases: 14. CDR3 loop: CASSPRQGAQRYEQFF. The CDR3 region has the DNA TGTGCCAGCAGTCCCAGGCAGGGGGCGCAACGCTATGAGCAGTTCTTC.

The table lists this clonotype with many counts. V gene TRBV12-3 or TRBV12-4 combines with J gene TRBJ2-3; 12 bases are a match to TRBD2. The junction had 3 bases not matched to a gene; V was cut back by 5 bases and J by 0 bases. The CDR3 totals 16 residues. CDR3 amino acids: CASSIGTSGSTDTQYF. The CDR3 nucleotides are TGTGCCAGCAGTATAGGGACTAGCGGGAGCACAGATACGCAGTATTTT.

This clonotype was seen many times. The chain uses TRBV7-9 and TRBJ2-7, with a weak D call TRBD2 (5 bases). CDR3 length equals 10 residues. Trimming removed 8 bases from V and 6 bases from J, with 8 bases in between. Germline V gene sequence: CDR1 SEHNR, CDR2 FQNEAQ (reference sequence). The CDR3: CASAAGEQYF. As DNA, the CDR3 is TGTGCCAGCGCCGCGGGCGAGCAGTACTTC.

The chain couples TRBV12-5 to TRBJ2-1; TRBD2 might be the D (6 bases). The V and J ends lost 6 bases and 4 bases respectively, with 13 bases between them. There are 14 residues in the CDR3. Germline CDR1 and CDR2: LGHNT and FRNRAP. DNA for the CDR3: TGTGCTAGTGGCTCCAGCGGGTCTTACAATGAGCAGTTCTTC. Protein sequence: CASGSSGSYNEQFF.

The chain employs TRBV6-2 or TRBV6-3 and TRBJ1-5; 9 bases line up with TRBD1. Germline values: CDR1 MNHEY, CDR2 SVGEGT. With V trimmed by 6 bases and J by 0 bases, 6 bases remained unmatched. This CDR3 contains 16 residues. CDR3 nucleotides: TGTGCCAGCAGGGACAGGGGTGGGAATAGCAATCAGCCCCAGCATTTT. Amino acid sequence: CASRDRGGNSNQPQHF.

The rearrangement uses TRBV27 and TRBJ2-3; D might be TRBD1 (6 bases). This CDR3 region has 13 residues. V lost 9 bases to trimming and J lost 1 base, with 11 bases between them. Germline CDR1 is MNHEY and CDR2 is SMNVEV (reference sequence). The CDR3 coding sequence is TGTGCCAGGGGCGGACAGTGCACAGATACGCAGTATTTT. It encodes CARGGQCTDTQYF.

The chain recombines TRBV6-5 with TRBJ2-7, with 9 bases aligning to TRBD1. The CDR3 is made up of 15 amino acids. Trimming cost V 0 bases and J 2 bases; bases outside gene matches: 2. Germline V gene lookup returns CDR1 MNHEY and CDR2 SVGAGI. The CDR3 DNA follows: TGTGCCAGCAGTTACTCTCGGGACAGGGCCTACGAGCAGTACTTC. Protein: CASSYSRDRAYEQYF.

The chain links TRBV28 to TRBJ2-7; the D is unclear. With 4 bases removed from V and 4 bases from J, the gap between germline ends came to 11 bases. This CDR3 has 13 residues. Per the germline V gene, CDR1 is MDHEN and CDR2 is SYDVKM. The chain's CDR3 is CASSSADLYEQYF. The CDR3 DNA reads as TGTGCCAGCAGTTCGGCAGATTTATACGAGCAGTACTTC.